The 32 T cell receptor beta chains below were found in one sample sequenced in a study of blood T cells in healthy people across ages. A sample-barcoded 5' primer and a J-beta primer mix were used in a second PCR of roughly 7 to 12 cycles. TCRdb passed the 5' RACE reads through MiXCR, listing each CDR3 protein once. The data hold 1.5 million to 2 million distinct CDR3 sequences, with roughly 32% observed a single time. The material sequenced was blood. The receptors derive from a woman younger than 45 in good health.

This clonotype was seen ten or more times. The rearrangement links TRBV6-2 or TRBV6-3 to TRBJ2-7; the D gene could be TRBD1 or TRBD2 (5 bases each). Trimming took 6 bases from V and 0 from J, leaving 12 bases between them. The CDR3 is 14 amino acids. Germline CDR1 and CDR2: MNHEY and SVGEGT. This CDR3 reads CASRTAVYSYEQYF. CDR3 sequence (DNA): TGTGCCAGCAGGACAGCGGTTTACTCCTACGAGCAGTACTTC.

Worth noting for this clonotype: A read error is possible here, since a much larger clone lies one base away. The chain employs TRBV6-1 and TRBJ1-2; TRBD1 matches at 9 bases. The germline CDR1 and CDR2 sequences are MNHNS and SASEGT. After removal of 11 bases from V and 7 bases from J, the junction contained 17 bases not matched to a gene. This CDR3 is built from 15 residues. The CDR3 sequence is CAGTLDRGVSSGYTF. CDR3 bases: TGTGCCGGCACCTTGGACAGGGGAGTATCTAGTGGCTACACCTTC.

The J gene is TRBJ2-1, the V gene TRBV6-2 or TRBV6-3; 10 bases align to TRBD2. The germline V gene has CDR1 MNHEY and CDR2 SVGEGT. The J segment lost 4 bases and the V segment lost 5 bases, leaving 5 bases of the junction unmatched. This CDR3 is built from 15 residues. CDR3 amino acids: CASSISGGLYNEQFF. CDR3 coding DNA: TGTGCCAGCAGTATTAGCGGGGGGTTATACAATGAGCAGTTCTTC.

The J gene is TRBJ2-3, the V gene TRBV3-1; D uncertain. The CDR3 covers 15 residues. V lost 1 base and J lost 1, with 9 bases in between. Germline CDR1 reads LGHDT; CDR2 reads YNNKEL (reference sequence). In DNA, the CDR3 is TGTGCCAGCAGCCAAGGTCGCATTGGCACAGATACGCAGTATTTT. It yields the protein CASSQGRIGTDTQYF.

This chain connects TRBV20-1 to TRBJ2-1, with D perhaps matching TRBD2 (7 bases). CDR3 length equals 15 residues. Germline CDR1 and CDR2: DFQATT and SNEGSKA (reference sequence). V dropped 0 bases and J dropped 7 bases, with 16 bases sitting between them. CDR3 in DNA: TGCAGTGCTAGAGATTTGAGGGGGGGTAGGAATGAGCAGTTCTTC. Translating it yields CSARDLRGGRNEQFF.

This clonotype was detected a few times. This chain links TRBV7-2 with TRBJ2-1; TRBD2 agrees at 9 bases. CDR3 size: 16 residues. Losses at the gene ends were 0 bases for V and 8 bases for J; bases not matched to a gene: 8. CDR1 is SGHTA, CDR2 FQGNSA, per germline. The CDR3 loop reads CASSLAERGVFDEQFF. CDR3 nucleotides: TGTGCCAGCAGCTTAGCGGAGCGGGGGGTATTTGATGAGCAGTTCTTC.

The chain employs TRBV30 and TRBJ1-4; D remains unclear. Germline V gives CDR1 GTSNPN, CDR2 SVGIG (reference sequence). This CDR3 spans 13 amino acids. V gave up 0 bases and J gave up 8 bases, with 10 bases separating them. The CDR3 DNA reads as TGTGCCTGGAGTGTAATGGATGGAGAAAAACTGTTTTTT. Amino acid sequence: CAWSVMDGEKLFF. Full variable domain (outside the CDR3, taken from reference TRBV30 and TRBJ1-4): SQTIHQWPATLVQPVGSPLSLECTVEGTSNPNLYWYRQAAGRGLQLLFYSVGIGQISSEVPQNLSASRPQDRQFILSSKKLLLSDSGFYLCAWSVMDGEKLFFGSGTQLSVL.

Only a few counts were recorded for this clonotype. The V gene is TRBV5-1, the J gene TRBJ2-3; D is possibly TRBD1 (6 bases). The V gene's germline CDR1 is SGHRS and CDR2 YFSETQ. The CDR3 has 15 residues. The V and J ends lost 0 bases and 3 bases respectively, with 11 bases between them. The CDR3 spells CASSLEAGETDTQYF. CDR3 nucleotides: TGCGCCAGCAGCTTGGAGGCAGGGGAGACAGATACGCAGTATTTT.

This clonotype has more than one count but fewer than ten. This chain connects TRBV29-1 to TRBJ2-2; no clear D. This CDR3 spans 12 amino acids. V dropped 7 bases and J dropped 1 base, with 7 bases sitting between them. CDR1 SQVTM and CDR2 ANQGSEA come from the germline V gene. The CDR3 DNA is TGCAGCGCGACAAGGAACACCGGGGAGCTGTTTTTT. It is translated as CSATRNTGELFF.

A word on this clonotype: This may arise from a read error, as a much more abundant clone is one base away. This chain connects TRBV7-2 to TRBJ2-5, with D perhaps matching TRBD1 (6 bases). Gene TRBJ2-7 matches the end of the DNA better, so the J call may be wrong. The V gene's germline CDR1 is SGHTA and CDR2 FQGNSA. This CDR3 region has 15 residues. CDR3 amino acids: CTSSVEWTVRNEQYF. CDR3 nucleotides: TGTACCAGCAGCGTTGAGTGGACAGTACGAAACGAGCAGTACTTC.

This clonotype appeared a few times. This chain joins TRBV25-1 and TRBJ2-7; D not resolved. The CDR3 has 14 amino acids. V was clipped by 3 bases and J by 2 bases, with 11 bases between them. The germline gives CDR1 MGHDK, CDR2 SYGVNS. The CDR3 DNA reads TGTGCCAGCAGTGATGGTGGGATCCCCTACGAGCAGTACTTC. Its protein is CASSDGGIPYEQYF.

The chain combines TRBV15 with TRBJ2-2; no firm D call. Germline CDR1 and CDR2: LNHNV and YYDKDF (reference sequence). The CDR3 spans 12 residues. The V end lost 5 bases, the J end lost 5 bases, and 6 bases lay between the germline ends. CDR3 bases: TGTGCCACCAGCCCCCGGACCGGGGAGCTGTTTTTT. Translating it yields CATSPRTGELFF.

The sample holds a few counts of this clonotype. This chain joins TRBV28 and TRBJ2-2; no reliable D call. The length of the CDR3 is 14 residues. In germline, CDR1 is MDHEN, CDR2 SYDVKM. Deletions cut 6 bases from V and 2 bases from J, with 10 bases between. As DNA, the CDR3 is TGTGCCAGCAGCCCCGTGAGAAACACCGGGGAGCTGTTTTTT. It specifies CASSPVRNTGELFF.

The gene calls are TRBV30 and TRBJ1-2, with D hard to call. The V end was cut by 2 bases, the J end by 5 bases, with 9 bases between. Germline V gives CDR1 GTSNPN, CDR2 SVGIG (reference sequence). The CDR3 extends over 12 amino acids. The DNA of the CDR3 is TGTGCCTGGAGTCCCTTTGGGTATGGCTACACCTTC. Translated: CAWSPFGYGYTF.

CDR3 sequence: CASSLVPTGFETEAFF. DNA of the CDR3: TGCGCCAGCAGCTTGGTCCCTACAGGGTTCGAAACTGAAGCTTTCTTT. The chain recombines TRBV5-1 with TRBJ1-1; weak D call: TRBD1 (6 bases). The CDR3 is made up of 16 amino acids. V shed 0 bases and J shed 5 bases, with 17 bases lying between them. In germline, CDR1 is SGHRS, CDR2 YFSETQ.

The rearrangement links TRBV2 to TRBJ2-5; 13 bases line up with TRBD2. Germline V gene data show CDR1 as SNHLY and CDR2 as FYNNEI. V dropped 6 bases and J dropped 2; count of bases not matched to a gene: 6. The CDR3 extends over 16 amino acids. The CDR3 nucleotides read TGTGCCAGCAGCAGCCCGGGACTAGCGGGACAAGAGACCCAGTACTTC. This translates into CASSSPGLAGQETQYF.

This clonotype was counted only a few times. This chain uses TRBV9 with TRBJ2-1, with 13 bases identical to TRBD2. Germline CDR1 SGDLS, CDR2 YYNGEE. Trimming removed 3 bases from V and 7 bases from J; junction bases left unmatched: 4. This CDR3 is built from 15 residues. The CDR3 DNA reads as TGTGCCAGCAGCGAGACTAGCGGGGGGTTGAATGAGCAGTTCTTC. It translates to CASSETSGGLNEQFF.

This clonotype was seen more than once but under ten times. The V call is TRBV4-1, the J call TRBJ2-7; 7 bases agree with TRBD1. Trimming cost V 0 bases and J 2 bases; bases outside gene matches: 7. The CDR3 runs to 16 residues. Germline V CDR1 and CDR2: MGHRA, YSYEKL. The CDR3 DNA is TGCGCCAGCAGCCAAGAAGGGGGCGCCCGCACCTACGAGCAGTACTTC. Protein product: CASSQEGGARTYEQYF.

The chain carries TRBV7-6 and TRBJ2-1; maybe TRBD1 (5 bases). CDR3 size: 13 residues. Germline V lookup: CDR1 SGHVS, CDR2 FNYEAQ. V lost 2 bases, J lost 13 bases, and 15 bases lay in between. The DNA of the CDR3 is TGTGCCAGCAGCTTATTGAGGCAGGACAAACAGTTCTTC. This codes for CASSLLRQDKQFF.

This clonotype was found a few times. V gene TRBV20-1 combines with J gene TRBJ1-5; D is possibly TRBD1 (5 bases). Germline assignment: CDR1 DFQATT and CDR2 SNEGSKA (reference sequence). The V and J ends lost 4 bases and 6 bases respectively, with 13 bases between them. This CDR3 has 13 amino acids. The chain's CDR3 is CSATRGVGQPQHF. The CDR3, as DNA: TGCAGTGCTACCCGGGGGGTAGGTCAGCCCCAGCATTTT.

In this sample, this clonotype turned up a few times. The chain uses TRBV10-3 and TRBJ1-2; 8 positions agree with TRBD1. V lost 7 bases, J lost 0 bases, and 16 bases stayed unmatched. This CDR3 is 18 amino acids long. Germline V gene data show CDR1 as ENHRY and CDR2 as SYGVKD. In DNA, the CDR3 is TGTGCCATCAAGGCCGGGGCCGGGACAGGAGATACTAACTATGGCTACACCTTC. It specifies CAIKAGAGTGDTNYGYTF.

The CDR3 DNA is TGTGCCTGGAGTCGGTCTAGCGGGAGCCATGAGCAGTTCTTC. It yields the protein CAWSRSSGSHEQFF. The chain links TRBV24-1 to TRBJ2-1, with 10 bases identical to TRBD2. The J segment lost 8 bases and the V segment lost 12 bases, leaving 12 bases of the junction unmatched. Germline V gene sequence: CDR1 KGHDR, CDR2 SFDVKD. The CDR3 is made up of 14 amino acids.

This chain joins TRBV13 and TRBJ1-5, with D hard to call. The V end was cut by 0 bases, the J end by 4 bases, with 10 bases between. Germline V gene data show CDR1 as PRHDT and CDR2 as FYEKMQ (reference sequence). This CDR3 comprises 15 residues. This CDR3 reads CASSLGRAANQPQHF. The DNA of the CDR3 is TGTGCCAGCAGCTTAGGTCGGGCAGCTAATCAGCCCCAGCATTTT.

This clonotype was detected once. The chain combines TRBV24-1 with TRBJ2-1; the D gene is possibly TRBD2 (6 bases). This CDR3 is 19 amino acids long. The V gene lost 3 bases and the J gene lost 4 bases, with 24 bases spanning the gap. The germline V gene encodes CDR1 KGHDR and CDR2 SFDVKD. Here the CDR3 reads CATSDAFPQKEAGYNEQFF. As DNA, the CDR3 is TGTGCCACCAGTGATGCGTTTCCTCAGAAAGAAGCGGGTTACAATGAGCAGTTCTTC.

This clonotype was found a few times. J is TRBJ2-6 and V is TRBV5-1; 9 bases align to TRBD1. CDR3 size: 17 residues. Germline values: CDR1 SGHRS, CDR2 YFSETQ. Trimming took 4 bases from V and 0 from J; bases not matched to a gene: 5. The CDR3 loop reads CASSGGTGPSGANVLTF. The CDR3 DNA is TGCGCCAGCAGCGGGGGGACAGGGCCCTCTGGGGCCAACGTCCTGACTTTC.

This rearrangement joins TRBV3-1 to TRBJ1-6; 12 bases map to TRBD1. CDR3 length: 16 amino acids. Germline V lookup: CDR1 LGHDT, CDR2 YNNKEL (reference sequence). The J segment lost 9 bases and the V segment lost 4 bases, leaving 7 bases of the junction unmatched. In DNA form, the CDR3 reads TGTGCCAGCAGCCCCCGGGACAGGGGGCAAGGTTCACCCCTCCACTTT. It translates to CASSPRDRGQGSPLHF.

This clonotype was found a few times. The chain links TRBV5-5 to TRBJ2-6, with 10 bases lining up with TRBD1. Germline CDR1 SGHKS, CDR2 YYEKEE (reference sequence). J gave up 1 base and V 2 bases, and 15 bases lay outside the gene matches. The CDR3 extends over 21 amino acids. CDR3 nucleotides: TGTGCCAGCAGCTTACTTATTACTCGGACAGGGGGAAAATCTGGGGCCAACGTCCTGACTTTC. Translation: CASSLLITRTGGKSGANVLTF. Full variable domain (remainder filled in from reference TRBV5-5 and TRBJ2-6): DAGVTQSPTHLIKTRGQQVTLRCSPISGHKSVSWYQQVLGQGPQFIFQYYEKEERGRGNFPDRFSARQFPNYSSELNVNALLLGDSALYLCASSLLITRTGGKSGANVLTFGAGSRLTVL.

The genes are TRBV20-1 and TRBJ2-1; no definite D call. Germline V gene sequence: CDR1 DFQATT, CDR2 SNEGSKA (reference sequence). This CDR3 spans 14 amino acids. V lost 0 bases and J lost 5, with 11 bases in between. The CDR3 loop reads CSARDVRTDNEQFF. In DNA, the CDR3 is TGCAGTGCTAGAGATGTCAGGACGGACAATGAGCAGTTCTTC.

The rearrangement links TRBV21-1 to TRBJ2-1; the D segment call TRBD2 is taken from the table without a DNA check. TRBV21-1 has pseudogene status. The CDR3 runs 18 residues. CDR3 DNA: TGTGCCAGCAGCAAAGACCGAGAGCGGGAGGGCCCTTCCAATGAGCAGTTCTTC. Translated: CASSKDREREGPSNEQFF.

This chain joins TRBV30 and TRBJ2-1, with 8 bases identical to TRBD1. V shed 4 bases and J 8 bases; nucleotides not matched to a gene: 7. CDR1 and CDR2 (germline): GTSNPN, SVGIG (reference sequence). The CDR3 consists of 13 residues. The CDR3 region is CAWTGQGQHEQFF. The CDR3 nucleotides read TGTGCCTGGACTGGACAGGGTCAGCATGAGCAGTTCTTC.

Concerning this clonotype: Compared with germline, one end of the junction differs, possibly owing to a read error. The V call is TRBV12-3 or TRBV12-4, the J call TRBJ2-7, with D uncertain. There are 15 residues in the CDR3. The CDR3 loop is CTSSLILLSSYEQYF. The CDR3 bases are TGTACCAGCAGTTTAATCCTCCTTAGCTCCTACGAGCAGTACTTC.

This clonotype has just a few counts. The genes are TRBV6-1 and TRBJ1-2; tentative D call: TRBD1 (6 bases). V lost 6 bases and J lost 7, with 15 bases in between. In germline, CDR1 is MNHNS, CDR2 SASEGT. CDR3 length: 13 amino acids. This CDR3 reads CASSQTGQRGYTF. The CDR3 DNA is TGTGCCAGCAGCCAGACGGGACAACGTGGCTACACCTTC.